This T cell receptor (beta chain) derives from a study of cytomegalovirus exposure and HLA in healthy donors. Study context: Most genotyped donors, roughly 80% of roughly 400, had Caucasian-associated genetic ancestry. Notes on the study in general: A later analysis linked a missense DCLRE1C variant to TCR beta V- and J-gene trimming. Investigators reported around 150 TCR beta chains as tied to cytomegalovirus.

In the case of this clone: What it binds is not known.

Vbeta (60) and Jbeta (13) primers were used in the PCR. The assay was immunoSEQ multiplex PCR, and TCRdb's table has in-frame clones only and misses some. The sample carries 130,000 or so clones, around 80% recorded once. The CDR3 runs to 16 residues. J gave up 2 bases and V 6 bases, and 7 bases lay outside the gene matches. Germline V gene data show CDR1 as MGHRA and CDR2 as YSYEKL. This TCR was sampled from a man aged 40-55 years in good health and CMV-seronegative. The sample was PBMCs. The genes are TRBV4-1 and TRBJ2-2; 9 nucleotides match TRBD1. This CDR3 reads CASRLPGQGNTGELFF. The CDR3 bases are TGCGCCAGCAGGTTGCCGGGACAGGGTAACACCGGGGAGCTGTTTTTT.